Listed below are T cell receptor beta chains from one sample, sequenced in a study of cytomegalovirus exposure and HLA in healthy donors. The protocol was immunoSEQ multiplex PCR, while the TCRdb copy is restricted to in-frame clones and leaves out a portion. Among roughly 170,000 clones listed, 75% to 90% were seen once. The specimen sequenced was PBMCs. These receptors originate from a man younger than 40 in good health and CMV-seropositive. Each CDR3 is given without its conserved first and last residue. The D gene is left open where the match is weak. Clone size is stated in some rows and not others, as once, few, many or a class when expanded.

clone_size | j_call | d_call | v_call | cdr3_aa
NA | TRBJ2-5 | TRBD2 | TRBV5-4 | ASNPGGRIETQY
NA | TRBJ2-7 | TRBD1 | TRBV7-8 | ASSLRGGGYEQY
few | TRBJ1-2 | NA | TRBV2 | ASSDRASWRSVGYT
NA | TRBJ1-4 | NA | TRBV19 | ASSRGSEGTNEKLF
NA | TRBJ2-7 | TRBD2 | TRBV9 | ASSPASGDAYEQY
NA | TRBJ2-3 | NA | TRBV5-1 | ASSLGSGGYTTDTQY
NA | TRBJ2-1 | TRBD1 | TRBV10-3 | AISSSTGQGAYEQF
NA | TRBJ2-4 | TRBD2 | TRBV29-1 | SGMGLALGNIQY
NA | TRBJ2-1 | TRBD2 | TRBV29-1 | SVEGGEEWRYEQF
NA | TRBJ2-7 | TRBD2 | TRBV10-2 | ASSDPGLAGSYEQY
NA | TRBJ2-1 | TRBD1 | TRBV13 | ASSGEQGAEDYNEQF
NA | TRBJ2-7 | TRBD2 | TRBV28 | ASSPQAGGAYEQY
NA | TRBJ2-1 | TRBD2 | TRBV11-3 | ASSFSSGGRGEQF
NA | TRBJ2-1 | NA | TRBV5-1 | ASSDGTPGDEQF
NA | TRBJ1-1 | NA | TRBV11-2 | ASSLAGAGQTEAF
NA | TRBJ1-5 | TRBD1 | TRBV7-2 | ASSRGTEYNQPQH
NA | TRBJ1-1 | NA | TRBV10-2 | ASSAEPMNTEAF
NA | TRBJ2-7 | NA | TRBV30 | AWSVKYEQY
once | TRBJ2-5 | TRBD2 | TRBV5-1 | ASSLLRLARFQETQY
NA | TRBJ2-5 | NA | TRBV6-5 | AARRGRIQETQY
NA | TRBJ1-4 | TRBD1 | TRBV6-5 | ASSGGQGNEKLF
NA | TRBJ1-5 | NA | TRBV5-5 | ASSLLASNQPQH
NA | TRBJ2-4 | NA | TRBV5-1 | ASSYGTQNIQY
NA | TRBJ1-3 | NA | TRBV6-5 | ASSYRGLSGNTIY
NA | TRBJ2-3 | NA | TRBV5-4 | ASSIPQGTDTQY
NA | TRBJ1-4 | TRBD1 | TRBV7-2 | ASSSGQGNEKLF